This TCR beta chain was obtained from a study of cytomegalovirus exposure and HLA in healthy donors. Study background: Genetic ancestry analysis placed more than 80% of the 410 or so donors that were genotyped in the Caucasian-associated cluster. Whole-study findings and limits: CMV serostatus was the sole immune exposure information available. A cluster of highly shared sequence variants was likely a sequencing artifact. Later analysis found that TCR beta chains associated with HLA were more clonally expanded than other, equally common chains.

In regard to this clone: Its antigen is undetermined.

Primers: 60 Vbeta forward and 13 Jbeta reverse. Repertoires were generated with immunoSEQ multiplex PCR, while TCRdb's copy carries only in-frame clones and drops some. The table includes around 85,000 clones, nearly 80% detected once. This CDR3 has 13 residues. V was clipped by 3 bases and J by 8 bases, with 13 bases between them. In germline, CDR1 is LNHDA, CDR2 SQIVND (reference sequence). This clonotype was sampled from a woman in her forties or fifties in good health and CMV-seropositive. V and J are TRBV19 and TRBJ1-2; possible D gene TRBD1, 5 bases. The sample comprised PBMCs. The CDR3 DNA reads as TGTGCCAGTAGTATTGTTGGGGCGAGGGGCTACACCTTC. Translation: CASSIVGARGYTF.